A selection of T cell receptor beta chains follows, all from one sample in a study of neoadjuvant nivolumab and ipilimumab in lung cancer. TCRdb keeps only in-frame clones here, not all; method: immunoSEQ multiplex PCR. This repertoire shows about 7,700 clones, roughly 89% found once; its top ten account for 2.4%. The sample in question was tumor tissue, obtained after neoadjuvant nivolumab, alone or with ipilimumab, at or shortly before surgery. These receptor sequences come from an adult with non-small cell lung cancer. Some clones in this sample may be carry-over from other donors' samples. Both conserved end residues are part of each CDR3. Each record gives: clone size, V gene, D gene, J gene, CDR3 protein, CDR3 DNA. D genes are given only for firm matches. Clone size, where shown, is once, few, many, or a class for clones that have expanded.

few	TRBV6-1	.	TRBJ2-5	CASALRAQETQYF	TGTGCCAGCGCGCTAAGGGCCCAAGAGACCCAGTACTTC
once	TRBV4-1	TRBD1	TRBJ1-2	CASSPRDRVHGYTF	TGCGCCAGCAGCCCCCGGGACAGGGTCCATGGCTACACCTTC
.	TRBV30	.	TRBJ1-4	CAWTPSALSEKLFF	TGTGCCTGGACTCCGTCGGCTCTCTCTGAAAAACTGTTTTTT
.	TRBV30	.	TRBJ1-5	CAWSAGVRGGNQPQHF	TGTGCCTGGAGCGCCGGGGTACGCGGGGGCAATCAGCCCCAGCATTTT
.	TRBV4-1	TRBD1	TRBJ2-4	CASSPQGAKSNIQYF	TGCGCCAGCAGCCCACAGGGGGCAAAGTCGAACATTCAGTACTTC
.	TRBV5-1	.	TRBJ2-6	CASSEGSGANVLTF	TGCGCCAGCAGCGAAGGGTCTGGGGCCAACGTCCTGACTTTC
.	TRBV5-8	.	TRBJ1-5	CASSFVHSNQPQHF	TGTGCCAGCAGCTTCGTCCATAGCAATCAGCCCCAGCATTTT
.	TRBV19	.	TRBJ2-5	CASTPGRGGGQAQYF	TGTGCCAGTACCCCGGGCAGGGGCGGGGGCCAAGCCCAGTACTTC
.	TRBV6-5	TRBD2	TRBJ2-7	CASSYGPSGYEQYF	TGTGCCAGCAGTTACGGGCCTAGCGGATACGAGCAGTACTTC
.	TRBV11-2	TRBD2	TRBJ2-7	CASTLGASGNNEQYF	TGTGCCAGCACCCTGGGGGCTAGCGGGAACAACGAGCAGTACTTC
.	TRBV6-6	TRBD1	TRBJ1-2	CASSFGTAGRNYGYTF	TGTGCCAGCAGCTTCGGGACAGCCGGCCGGAACTATGGCTACACCTTC
.	TRBV7-2	.	TRBJ2-1	CASSSDLVIGEQFF	TGTGCCAGCAGCTCCGACTTAGTAATAGGAGAGCAGTTCTTC
.	TRBV11-2	.	TRBJ2-1	CASSRPRLGPDHEQFF	TGTGCCAGCAGCCGCCCGCGACTGGGGCCCGACCATGAGCAGTTCTTC
.	TRBV11-1	.	TRBJ1-4	CASSSEQSSNEKLFF	TGTGCCAGCAGCTCTGAACAGAGCTCTAATGAAAAACTGTTTTTT
.	TRBV2	TRBD2	TRBJ2-1	CASRPQTSGSNEQFF	TGTGCCAGCAGACCTCAAACTAGCGGGAGTAATGAGCAGTTCTTC
.	TRBV7-9	.	TRBJ1-4	CASSAETPSFDEKLFF	TGTGCCAGCAGCGCGGAGACACCGTCATTTGATGAAAAACTGTTTTTT
.	TRBV6-1	.	TRBJ1-1	CASSLLNTEAFF	TGTGCCAGCTCTCTCCTTAACACTGAAGCTTTCTTT
few	TRBV6-6	.	TRBJ1-4	CASSYEGTNEKLFF	TGTGCCAGCAGTTACGAGGGGACTAATGAAAAACTGTTTTTT
.	TRBV6-5	.	TRBJ1-2	CASSTPAGGLDGYTF	TGTGCCAGCAGTACCCCCGCGGGGGGGTTGGACGGCTACACCTTC
.	TRBV5-1	.	TRBJ2-3	CASSLGQTDTQYF	TGCGCCAGCAGCTTGGGGCAAACAGATACGCAGTATTTT
.	TRBV29-1	TRBD1	TRBJ2-5	CSVSGTGGETQYF	TGCAGCGTGTCCGGGACAGGGGGAGAGACCCAGTACTTC
.	TRBV5-1	.	TRBJ1-3	CASGEGSGNTIYF	TGCGCCAGCGGGGAGGGGTCTGGAAACACCATATATTTT
.	TRBV2	.	TRBJ2-7	CASSERIYEQYF	TGTGCCAGCAGTGAACGGATCTACGAGCAGTACTTC
.	TRBV4-1	TRBD1	TRBJ2-5	CASSQRDRKGQGATFDSETQYF	TGCGCCAGCAGCCAAAGGGACAGAAAGGGACAGGGGGCGACGTTTGATTCGGAGACCCAGTACTTC
.	TRBV11-1	TRBD2	TRBJ2-5	CASRLIAGGQETQYF	TGTGCCAGCAGGCTAATAGCGGGAGGTCAAGAGACCCAGTACTTC
few	TRBV27	.	TRBJ1-2	CASSQVGAAGYTF	TGTGCCAGCAGTCAGGTTGGGGCGGCTGGCTACACCTTC